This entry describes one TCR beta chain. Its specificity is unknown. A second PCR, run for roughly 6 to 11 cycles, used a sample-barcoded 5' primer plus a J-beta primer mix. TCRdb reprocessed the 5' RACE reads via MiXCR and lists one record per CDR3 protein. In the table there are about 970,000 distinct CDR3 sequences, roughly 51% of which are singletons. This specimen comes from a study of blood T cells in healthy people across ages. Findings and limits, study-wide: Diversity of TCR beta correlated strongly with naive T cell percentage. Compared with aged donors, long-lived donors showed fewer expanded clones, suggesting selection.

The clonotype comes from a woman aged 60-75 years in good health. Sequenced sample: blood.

The CDR3 nucleotides are TGTGCCACCAGTGATCCGACCGGAGGTGGGGAGACCCAGTACTTC. Amino acids: CATSDPTGGGETQYF. The chain is built from TRBV24-1 and TRBJ2-5; D is perhaps TRBD2 (5 bases). Germline-derived CDR1 and CDR2 are KGHDR and SFDVKD. The CDR3 covers 15 residues. With 3 bases removed from V and 5 bases from J, the gap between germline ends came to 15 bases.